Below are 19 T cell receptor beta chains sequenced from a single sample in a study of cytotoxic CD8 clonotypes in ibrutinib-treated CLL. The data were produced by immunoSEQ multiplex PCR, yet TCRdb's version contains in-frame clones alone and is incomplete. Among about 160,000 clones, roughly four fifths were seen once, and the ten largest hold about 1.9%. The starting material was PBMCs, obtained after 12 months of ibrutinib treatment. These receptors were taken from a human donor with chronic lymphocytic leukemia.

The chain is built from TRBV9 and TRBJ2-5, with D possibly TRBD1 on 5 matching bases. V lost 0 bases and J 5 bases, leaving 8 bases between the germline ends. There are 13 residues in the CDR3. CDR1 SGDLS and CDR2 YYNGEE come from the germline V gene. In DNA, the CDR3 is TGTGCCAGCAGCGTAGCAGGGTGGGAGACCCAGTACTTC. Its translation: CASSVAGWETQYF.

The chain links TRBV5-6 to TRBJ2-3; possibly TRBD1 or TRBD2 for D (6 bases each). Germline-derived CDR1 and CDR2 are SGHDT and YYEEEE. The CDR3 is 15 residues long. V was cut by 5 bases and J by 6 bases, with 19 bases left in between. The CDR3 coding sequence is TGTGCCAGCAGGGAGGGACACCGAAATCGCGATACGCAGTATTTT. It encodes CASREGHRNRDTQYF. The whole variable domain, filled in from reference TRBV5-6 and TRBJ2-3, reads DAGVTQSPTHLIKTRGQQVTLRCSPKSGHDTVSWYQQALGQGPQFIFQYYEEEERQRGNFPDRFSGHQFPNYSSELNVNALLLGDSALYLCASREGHRNRDTQYFGPGTRLTVL.

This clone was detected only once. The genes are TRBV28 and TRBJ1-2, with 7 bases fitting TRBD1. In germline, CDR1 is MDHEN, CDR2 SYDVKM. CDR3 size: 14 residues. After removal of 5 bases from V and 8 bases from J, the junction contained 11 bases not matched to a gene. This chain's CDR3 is CASSLRGGTLGYTF. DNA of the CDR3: TGTGCCAGCAGTCTCCGAGGGGGCACCCTGGGCTACACCTTC.

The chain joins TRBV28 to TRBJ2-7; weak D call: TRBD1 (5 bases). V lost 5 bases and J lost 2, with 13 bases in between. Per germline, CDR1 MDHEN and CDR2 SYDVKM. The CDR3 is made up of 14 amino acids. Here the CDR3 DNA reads TGTGCCAGCAGTCCTCCCCAGGGTACCTACGAGCAGTACTTC. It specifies CASSPPQGTYEQYF.

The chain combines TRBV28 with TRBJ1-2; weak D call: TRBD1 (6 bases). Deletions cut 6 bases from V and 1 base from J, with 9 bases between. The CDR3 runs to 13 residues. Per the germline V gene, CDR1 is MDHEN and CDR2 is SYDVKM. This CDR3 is CASREGGNYGYTF. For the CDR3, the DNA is TGTGCCAGCAGAGAGGGGGGTAACTATGGCTACACCTTC.

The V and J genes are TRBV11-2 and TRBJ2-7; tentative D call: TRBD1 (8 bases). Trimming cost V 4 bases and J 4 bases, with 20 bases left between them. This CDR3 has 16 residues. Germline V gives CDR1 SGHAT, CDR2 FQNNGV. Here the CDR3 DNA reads TGTGCCAGCAGCTCCGCAACAGGGGGGGGTGTGTACGAGCAGTACTTC. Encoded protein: CASSSATGGGVYEQYF.

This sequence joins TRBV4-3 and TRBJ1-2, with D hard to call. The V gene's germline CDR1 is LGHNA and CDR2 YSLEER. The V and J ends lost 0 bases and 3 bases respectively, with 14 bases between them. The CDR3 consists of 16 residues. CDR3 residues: CASSQEYMARDYGYTF. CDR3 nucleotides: TGCGCCAGCAGCCAAGAATATATGGCGAGGGACTATGGCTACACCTTC.

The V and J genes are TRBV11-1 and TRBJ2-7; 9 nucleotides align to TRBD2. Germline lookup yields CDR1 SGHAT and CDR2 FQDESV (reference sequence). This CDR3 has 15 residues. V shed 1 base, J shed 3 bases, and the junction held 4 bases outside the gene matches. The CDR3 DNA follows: TGTGCCAGCAGCTTAGGGGCTAGCGGGAACTACGAGCAGTACTTC. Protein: CASSLGASGNYEQYF.

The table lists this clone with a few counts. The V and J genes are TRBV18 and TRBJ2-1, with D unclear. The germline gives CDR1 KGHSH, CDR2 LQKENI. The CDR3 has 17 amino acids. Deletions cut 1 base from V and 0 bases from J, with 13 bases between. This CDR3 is CASSPRIFGSSYNEQFF. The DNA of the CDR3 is TGTGCCAGCTCACCACGGATTTTTGGAAGCTCCTACAATGAGCAGTTCTTC. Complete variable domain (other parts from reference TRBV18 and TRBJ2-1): NAGVMQNPRHLVRRRGQEARLRCSPMKGHSHVYWYRQLPEEGLKFMVYLQKENIIDESGMPKERFSAEFPKEGPSILRIQQVVRGDSAAYFCASSPRIFGSSYNEQFFGPGTRLTVL.

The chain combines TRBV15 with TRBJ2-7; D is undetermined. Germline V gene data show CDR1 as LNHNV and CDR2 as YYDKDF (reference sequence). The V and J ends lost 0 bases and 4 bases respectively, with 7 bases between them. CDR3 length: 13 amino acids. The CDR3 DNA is TGTGCCACCAGCAGAGATCGCCTTTACGAGCAGTACTTC. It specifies CATSRDRLYEQYF.

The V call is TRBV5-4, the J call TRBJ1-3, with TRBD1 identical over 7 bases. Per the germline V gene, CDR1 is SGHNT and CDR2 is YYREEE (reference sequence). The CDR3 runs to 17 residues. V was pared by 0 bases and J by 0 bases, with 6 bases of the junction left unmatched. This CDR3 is CASSLAQGGFSGNTIYF. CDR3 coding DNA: TGTGCCAGCAGCTTGGCTCAGGGGGGTTTCTCTGGAAACACCATATATTTT.

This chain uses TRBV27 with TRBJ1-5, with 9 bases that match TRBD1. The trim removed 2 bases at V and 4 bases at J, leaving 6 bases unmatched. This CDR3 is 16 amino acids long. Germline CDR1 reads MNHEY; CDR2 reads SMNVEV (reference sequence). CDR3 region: CASSLGIGTGNQPQHF. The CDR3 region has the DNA TGTGCCAGCAGTTTAGGCATCGGGACAGGGAATCAGCCCCAGCATTTT.

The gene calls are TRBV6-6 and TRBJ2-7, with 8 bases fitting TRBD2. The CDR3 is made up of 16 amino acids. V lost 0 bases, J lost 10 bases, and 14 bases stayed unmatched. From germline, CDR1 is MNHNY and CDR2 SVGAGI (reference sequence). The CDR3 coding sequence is TGTGCCAGCAGTTACTCCCTCCAAACTAGCGGACCTCAACAGTACTTC. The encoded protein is CASSYSLQTSGPQQYF.

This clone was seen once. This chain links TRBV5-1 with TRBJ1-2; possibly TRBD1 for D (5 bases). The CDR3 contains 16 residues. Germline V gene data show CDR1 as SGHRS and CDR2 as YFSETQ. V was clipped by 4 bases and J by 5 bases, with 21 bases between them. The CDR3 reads CASSTSSPGPTYGYTF. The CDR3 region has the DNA TGCGCCAGCAGCACAAGTTCACCGGGACCTACTTATGGCTACACCTTC. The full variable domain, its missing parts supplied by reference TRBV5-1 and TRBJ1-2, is KAGVTQTPRYLIKTRGQQVTLSCSPISGHRSVSWYQQTPGQGLQFLFEYFSETQRNKGNFPGRFSGRQFSNSRSEMNVSTLELGDSALYLCASSTSSPGPTYGYTFGSGTRLTVV.

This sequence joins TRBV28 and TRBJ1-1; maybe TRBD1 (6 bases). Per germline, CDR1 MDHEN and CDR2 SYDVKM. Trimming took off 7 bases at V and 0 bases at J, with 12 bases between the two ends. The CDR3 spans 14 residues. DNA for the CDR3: TGTGCCAGCACCCGACAGGATCTGAACACTGAAGCTTTCTTT. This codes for CASTRQDLNTEAFF. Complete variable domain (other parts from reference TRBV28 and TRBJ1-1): DVKVTQSSRYLVKRTGEKVFLECVQDMDHENMFWYRQDPGLGLRLIYFSYDVKMKEKGDIPEGYSVSREKKERFSLILESASTNQTSMYLCASTRQDLNTEAFFGQGTRLTVV.

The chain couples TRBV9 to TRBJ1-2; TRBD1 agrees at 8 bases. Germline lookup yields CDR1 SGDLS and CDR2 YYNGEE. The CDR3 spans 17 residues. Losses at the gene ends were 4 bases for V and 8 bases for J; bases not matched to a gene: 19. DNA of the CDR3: TGTGCCAGCAGCCCATACCGACCCGGACAGGGAACGTTGGGCTACACCTTC. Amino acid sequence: CASSPYRPGQGTLGYTF.

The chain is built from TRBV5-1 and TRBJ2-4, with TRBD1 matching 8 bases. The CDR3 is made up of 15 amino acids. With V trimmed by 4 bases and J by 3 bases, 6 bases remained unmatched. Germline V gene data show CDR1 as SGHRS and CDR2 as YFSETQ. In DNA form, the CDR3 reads TGCGCCAGCAGCGCCGGACAGGGTGGCAAAAACATTCAGTACTTC. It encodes CASSAGQGGKNIQYF.

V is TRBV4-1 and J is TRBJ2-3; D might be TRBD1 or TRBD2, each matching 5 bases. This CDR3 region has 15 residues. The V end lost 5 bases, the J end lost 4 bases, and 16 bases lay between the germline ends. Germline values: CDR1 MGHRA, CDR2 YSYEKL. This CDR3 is CASSSRGPQADTQYF. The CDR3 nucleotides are TGCGCCAGCAGCAGTCGGGGCCCGCAGGCAGATACGCAGTATTTT.

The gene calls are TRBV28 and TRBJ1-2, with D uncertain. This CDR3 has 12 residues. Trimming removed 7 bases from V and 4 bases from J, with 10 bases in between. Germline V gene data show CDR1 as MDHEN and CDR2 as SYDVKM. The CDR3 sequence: CASTGNRYGYTF. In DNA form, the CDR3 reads TGTGCCAGCACTGGGAATCGCTATGGCTACACCTTC.